The T cell receptor (beta chain) under discussion was sequenced for a study of beta chain features in type 1 diabetes. Since all of the isolated RNA was reverse transcribed, expressed TCRB transcripts were what got sequenced. TCRdb's table, derived via immunoSEQ multiplex PCR, lists solely in-frame clones and lacks some. Altogether about 160,000 clones are present, almost 65% being singletons, with the ten largest covering roughly 0.095%. This clone was observed once. Its antigen is as yet unknown. CDR1 SQVTM and CDR2 ANQGSEA come from the germline V gene. Trimming removed 6 bases from V and 1 base from J, with 8 bases in between. This CDR3 is 12 amino acids long. General study results and limits: Across all four CD4+ subsets, people with type 1 diabetes showed modestly shorter TCRB CDR3s.

The sequence derives from a man aged 25 to 40 with type 1 diabetes. The sequenced material came from naive CD4+ T cells from blood. The chain recombines TRBV29-1 with TRBJ2-3; no clear D gene. The CDR3, as DNA: TGCAGCGTGGGAAAAGGCACAGATACGCAGTATTTT. Its protein is CSVGKGTDTQYF.